This passage covers 25 T cell receptor beta chains from one sample sequenced in a study of OX40 agonist ivuxolimab in advanced cancers. Sequenced by immunoSEQ multiplex PCR; TCRdb stores in-frame clones only, minus some. This table holds roughly 90,000 clones, roughly 88% found once. The sequencing here drew on CD4+ or CD8+ T cells sorted from blood, taken in a trial of the OX40 agonist ivuxolimab. The receptor source for this set is an adult with an advanced solid tumor such as melanoma, head and neck, liver or kidney cancer.

This sequence joins TRBV11-3 and TRBJ2-2; 9 positions agree with TRBD1. Germline V lookup: CDR1 SGHNT, CDR2 YENEEA. The CDR3 contains 14 residues. Trimming took 5 bases from V and 7 from J; bases not matched to a gene: 5. CDR3 nucleotide sequence: TGTGCCAGCAGCATGGACAGGGGCAGCGGGGAGCTGTTTTTT. It yields the protein CASSMDRGSGELFF.

The chain has TRBV7-2 and TRBJ2-1, with D perhaps TRBD2 (6 bases). Trimming cost V 5 bases and J 6 bases, with 14 bases left between them. The CDR3 is 14 amino acids. Germline values: CDR1 SGHTA, CDR2 FQGNSA. The CDR3, as DNA: TGTGCCAGCAGCCCCAGTATTAGCGGCAATGAGCAGTTCTTC. Protein product: CASSPSISGNEQFF.

This chain connects TRBV19 to TRBJ1-2; 11 bases line up with TRBD1. Germline V gene lookup returns CDR1 LNHDA and CDR2 SQIVND (reference sequence). V lost 4 bases and J lost 1; bases outside the gene matches: 11. The CDR3 has 18 amino acids. The CDR3 here is CASSTYLWDRGVNYGYTF. CDR3 coding DNA: TGTGCCAGTAGTACCTACCTTTGGGACAGGGGGGTTAACTATGGCTACACCTTC.

The rearrangement joins TRBV2 to TRBJ1-1; D not certain. V was pared by 1 base and J by 2 bases, with 14 bases between. The germline V gene has CDR1 SNHLY and CDR2 FYNNEI. The CDR3 is made up of 16 amino acids. This chain's CDR3 is CASSEERPLFNTEAFF. CDR3 bases: TGTGCCAGCAGTGAAGAGCGCCCTCTCTTTAACACTGAAGCTTTCTTT.

The chain carries TRBV6-6 and TRBJ2-3, with 13 bases identical to TRBD2. The germline gives CDR1 MNHNY, CDR2 SVGAGI (reference sequence). V shed 0 bases and J 6 bases; nucleotides not matched to a gene: 0. The CDR3 covers 15 residues. The CDR3, as DNA: TGTGCCAGCAGTTACTCGACTAGCGGGGGGGATACGCAGTATTTT. This translates into CASSYSTSGGDTQYF.

Remarks on this clone: Other DNA sequences within the sample encode an identical CDR3. V usage is TRBV18 and J usage is TRBJ2-2; possibly TRBD1 for D (5 bases). This CDR3 has 14 amino acids. V was cut by 4 bases and J by 1 base, with 7 bases left in between. Germline CDR1 and CDR2: KGHSH and LQKENI. CDR3: CASSLTENTGELFF. CDR3 nucleotide sequence: TGTGCCAGCTCACTGACAGAGAACACCGGGGAGCTGTTTTTT. The full variable domain, its missing parts supplied by reference TRBV18 and TRBJ2-2, is NAGVMQNPRHLVRRRGQEARLRCSPMKGHSHVYWYRQLPEEGLKFMVYLQKENIIDESGMPKERFSAEFPKEGPSILRIQQVVRGDSAAYFCASSLTENTGELFFGEGSRLTVL.

The chain employs TRBV6-1 and TRBJ2-3; D remains ambiguous. Germline loops: CDR1 MNHNS, CDR2 SASEGT. This CDR3 comprises 11 residues. V was shortened by 2 bases and J by 7 bases, with 4 bases between the two germline ends. CDR3 sequence: CASSERNTQYF. DNA of the CDR3: TGTGCCAGCAGTGAAAGAAATACGCAGTATTTT.

V gene TRBV7-8 combines with J gene TRBJ1-3; D not resolved. The germline V gene has CDR1 SGHVS and CDR2 FQNEAQ. This CDR3 region has 15 residues. V lost 1 base to trimming and J lost 1 base, with 8 bases between them. The CDR3 bases are TGTGCCAGCAGCTTAGTGTCAGATTCTGGAAACACCATATATTTT. This translates into CASSLVSDSGNTIYF.

This clone is a singleton in its sample. The genes are TRBV9 and TRBJ2-7; 14 positions agree with TRBD2. This CDR3 region has 18 residues. J was trimmed by 2 bases and V by 3 bases; bases with no gene match: 10. The V gene's germline CDR1 is SGDLS and CDR2 YYNGEE. CDR3 sequence reads: CASSESLGTSGGAYEQYF. The DNA for the CDR3 is TGTGCCAGCAGCGAGAGCCTTGGGACTAGCGGGGGAGCCTACGAGCAGTACTTC.

This chain connects TRBV15 to TRBJ2-3; the match to TRBD1 covers 7 bases. With 0 bases clipped from V and 1 base from J, the junction kept 7 bases outside the gene matches. CDR1 is LNHNV and CDR2 is YYDKDF in the germline V gene (reference sequence). The CDR3 is made up of 17 amino acids. CDR3 protein: CATSRDLVGTGTDTQYF. The CDR3 DNA follows: TGTGCCACCAGCAGAGATTTAGTCGGGACAGGCACAGATACGCAGTATTTT.

J is TRBJ1-2 and V is TRBV7-2, with TRBD1 identical over 7 bases. J lost 3 bases, V lost 0 bases, and 4 bases had no gene match. Germline loops: CDR1 SGHTA, CDR2 FQGNSA. The CDR3 has 15 amino acids. CDR3 amino acids: CASSLAGRGDYGYTF. The CDR3 DNA follows: TGTGCCAGCAGCTTAGCGGGCAGGGGGGACTATGGCTACACCTTC.

The gene calls are TRBV19 and TRBJ1-1; D may be TRBD1 (6 bases). The germline CDR1 and CDR2 sequences are LNHDA and SQIVND (reference sequence). This CDR3 comprises 13 residues. V was trimmed by 7 bases and J by 1 base, leaving 10 bases between them. This CDR3 is CASTQQGNTEAFF. The CDR3 DNA reads as TGTGCCAGTACCCAACAGGGGAACACTGAAGCTTTCTTT.

In DNA form, the CDR3 reads TGTGCCAGCAGCACAGACAGGGGACCCTACGAGCAGTACTTC. Its protein product is CASSTDRGPYEQYF. The chain joins TRBV7-6 to TRBJ2-7; TRBD1 matches 8 bases. V lost 5 bases and J lost 2; bases outside the gene matches: 5. Germline CDR1 and CDR2: SGHVS and FNYEAQ. The length of the CDR3 is 14 residues.

The genes are TRBV19 and TRBJ2-3; TRBD2 might be the D (5 bases). Germline CDR1 reads LNHDA; CDR2 reads SQIVND (reference sequence). The CDR3 is made up of 14 amino acids. Trimming removed 2 bases at V and 4 bases at J, with 10 bases between. CDR3 sequence reads: CASSISLAADTQYF. In DNA form, the CDR3 reads TGTGCCAGTAGTATATCTCTAGCTGCAGATACGCAGTATTTT.

V and J are TRBV18 and TRBJ2-7, with TRBD2 identical over 10 bases. The V gene end was trimmed by 0 bases and the J gene end by 6 bases; junction bases not matched to a gene: 2. This CDR3 region has 14 residues. Germline CDR1 is KGHSH and CDR2 is LQKENI. CDR3 in amino acids: CASSPPSGRAEQYF. The DNA for the CDR3 is TGTGCCAGCTCACCACCGAGCGGGAGGGCCGAGCAGTACTTC. The full variable domain, rest sourced from reference TRBV18 and TRBJ2-7, is NAGVMQNPRHLVRRRGQEARLRCSPMKGHSHVYWYRQLPEEGLKFMVYLQKENIIDESGMPKERFSAEFPKEGPSILRIQQVVRGDSAAYFCASSPPSGRAEQYFGPGTRLTVT.

The chain employs TRBV19 and TRBJ2-6; D gene ambiguous. V was shortened by 7 bases and J by 0 bases, with 16 bases between the two germline ends. The CDR3 has 17 amino acids. Germline CDR1 and CDR2: LNHDA and SQIVND (reference sequence). The CDR3 region is CASKAWQASSGANVLTF. As DNA, the CDR3 is TGTGCCAGTAAGGCGTGGCAGGCGAGCTCTGGGGCCAACGTCCTGACTTTC.

As concerns this clone: The same CDR3 is also encoded by other DNA sequences in this sample. The chain recombines TRBV7-2 with TRBJ2-7; TRBD2 might be the D (5 bases). Trimming took off 1 base at V and 2 bases at J, with 6 bases between the two ends. Per germline, CDR1 SGHTA and CDR2 FQGNSA. This CDR3 has 13 amino acids. Written as DNA, the CDR3 is TGTGCCAGCAGCTTAGGGCGGGCCTACGAGCAGTACTTC. Translating gives CASSLGRAYEQYF.

This clone has only a few counts. V and J are TRBV5-4 and TRBJ2-2; 13 bases are shared with TRBD2. The V gene's germline CDR1 is SGHNT and CDR2 YYREEE (reference sequence). This CDR3 contains 15 residues. The junction had 2 bases not matched to a gene; V was cut back by 4 bases and J by 5 bases. The CDR3 here is CASSRGLAGTGELFF. CDR3 nucleotides: TGTGCCAGCAGCCGGGGACTAGCGGGGACCGGGGAGCTGTTTTTT. The complete variable domain, with remaining parts taken from reference TRBV5-4 and TRBJ2-2, reads ETGVTQSPTHLIKTRGQQVTLRCSSQSGHNTVSWYQQALGQGPQFIFQYYREEENGRGNFPPRFSGLQFPNYSSELNVNALELDDSALYLCASSRGLAGTGELFFGEGSRLTVL.

A single count supports this clone. V and J are TRBV19 and TRBJ1-5; 10 nucleotides line up with TRBD1. This CDR3 contains 16 residues. Germline assignment: CDR1 LNHDA and CDR2 SQIVND (reference sequence). With V trimmed by 5 bases and J by 6 bases, 10 bases remained unmatched. CDR3 loop: CASSGKTGGWVQPQHF. CDR3 nucleotides: TGTGCCAGTAGTGGGAAGACAGGGGGCTGGGTTCAGCCCCAGCATTTT.

The chain recombines TRBV27 with TRBJ1-2, with D possibly matching TRBD1 (5 bases). The CDR3 contains 16 residues. Germline CDR1 and CDR2: MNHEY and SMNVEV (reference sequence). Trimming shortened V by 5 bases and J by 7 bases, and 23 bases separated the two germline ends. CDR3 protein: CASSPTLGVVSGGYTF. As DNA, the CDR3 is TGTGCCAGCAGTCCGACGTTAGGGGTGGTCAGTGGTGGCTACACCTTC.

The rearrangement uses TRBV18 and TRBJ1-1; no reliable D call. V was trimmed by 0 bases and J by 1 base, leaving 0 bases between them. The CDR3 is made up of 12 amino acids. Germline V lookup: CDR1 KGHSH, CDR2 LQKENI. In DNA, the CDR3 is TGTGCCAGCTCACCACCGAACACTGAAGCTTTCTTT. It translates to CASSPPNTEAFF.

This chain links TRBV7-2 with TRBJ1-6; no reliable D call. The CDR3 spans 14 residues. From germline, CDR1 is SGHTA and CDR2 FQGNSA. With 5 bases removed from V and 7 bases from J, the gap between germline ends came to 12 bases. For the CDR3, the DNA is TGTGCCAGCAGCCTCCGGGCCGTAAATTCACCCCTCCACTTT. It codes for CASSLRAVNSPLHF.

The rearrangement links TRBV11-3 to TRBJ2-1; D is perhaps TRBD1 or TRBD2 (7 bases each). Germline V gene sequence: CDR1 SGHNT, CDR2 YENEEA. V was cut by 5 bases and J by 9 bases, with 17 bases left in between. The CDR3 is made up of 14 amino acids. Written as DNA, the CDR3 is TGTGCCAGCAGCCCAGGGGGGGTTCAGAGTGAGCAGTTCTTC. Protein: CASSPGGVQSEQFF.

The rearrangement joins TRBV30 to TRBJ2-2; the D gene is possibly TRBD2 (5 bases). The V gene's germline CDR1 is GTSNPN and CDR2 SVGIG (reference sequence). V lost 6 bases and J 5 bases, leaving 13 bases between the germline ends. This CDR3 is built from 13 residues. Here the CDR3 reads CACPKAVTGELFF. For the CDR3, the DNA is TGTGCCTGCCCGAAAGCGGTTACCGGGGAGCTGTTTTTT.

The gene calls are TRBV7-9 and TRBJ2-3; D not certain. V was trimmed by 1 base and J by 0 bases, leaving 8 bases between them. Germline V gives CDR1 SEHNR, CDR2 FQNEAQ (reference sequence). The CDR3 contains 15 residues. CDR3 nucleotides: TGTGCCAGCAGCTTAGATGGGAAAAGCACAGATACGCAGTATTTT. Its translation: CASSLDGKSTDTQYF.